This entry lists 24 T cell receptor beta chains sequenced from one sample in a study of T cell clonotyping in hematopoietic cell transplantation. TCRdb keeps only in-frame clones here, not all; method: immunoSEQ multiplex PCR. The data hold 27,000 or so clones, with under 97% observed a single time. Sequenced sample: peripheral blood mononuclear cells. These receptors came from a man in his fifties or sixties in good health. Some clones in this sample may be carry-over from other donors' samples.

This clone showed up just once. The rearrangement links TRBV2 to TRBJ2-2; 8 bases fit TRBD1. With V trimmed by 6 bases and J by 2 bases, 5 bases remained unmatched. The CDR3 covers 15 residues. The germline V gene encodes CDR1 SNHLY and CDR2 FYNNEI. The CDR3 sequence: CASRPQGANTGELFF. CDR3 nucleotide sequence: TGTGCCAGCAGGCCCCAGGGGGCAAACACCGGGGAGCTGTTTTTT.

The rearrangement joins TRBV6-5 to TRBJ1-5; the match to TRBD1 covers 7 bases. CDR1 and CDR2 from the germline V gene are MNHEY and SVGAGI. The CDR3 loop spans 15 amino acids. V shed 6 bases and J 2 bases; nucleotides not matched to a gene: 7. The CDR3 region has the DNA TGTGCCAGCAGCGACAACGGACAGGGCAATCAGCCCCAGCATTTT. Amino acid sequence: CASSDNGQGNQPQHF.

The chain uses TRBV9 and TRBJ2-7; the D is unclear. Germline V lookup: CDR1 SGDLS, CDR2 YYNGEE. CDR3 length: 13 residues. Trimming pared 0 bases from V and 3 bases from J, leaving 7 bases between. CDR3 loop: CASSVVGGYEQYF. The CDR3 DNA is TGTGCCAGCAGCGTAGTAGGCGGCTACGAGCAGTACTTC.

In this sample, this clone turned up once. The chain has TRBV4-2 and TRBJ2-6, with D possibly matching TRBD2 (5 bases). Trimming cost V 0 bases and J 3 bases, with 9 bases left between them. This CDR3 is 16 amino acids long. CDR1 and CDR2 (germline): LGHNA, YNFKEQ. The CDR3 protein is CASSQDSGVGANVLTF. CDR3 nucleotide sequence: TGTGCCAGCAGCCAAGATTCCGGGGTTGGGGCCAACGTCCTGACTTTC.

This clone is large by share. This chain connects TRBV13 to TRBJ2-2, with 8 bases aligning to TRBD1. The CDR3 runs to 14 residues. After removal of 5 bases from V and 7 bases from J, the junction contained 6 bases not matched to a gene. Germline V gives CDR1 PRHDT, CDR2 FYEKMQ (reference sequence). CDR3 protein: CASSGQGPHGELFF. DNA of the CDR3: TGTGCCAGCAGCGGACAGGGTCCCCACGGGGAGCTGTTTTTT.

The V call is TRBV5-1, the J call TRBJ1-1, with 7 bases identical to TRBD1. V lost 0 bases and J lost 5; bases outside the gene matches: 7. Germline values: CDR1 SGHRS, CDR2 YFSETQ. This CDR3 contains 15 residues. The CDR3 reads CASSLAGQAGTEAFF. Here the CDR3 DNA reads TGCGCCAGCAGCTTGGCTGGACAGGCGGGGACTGAAGCTTTCTTT. Drawing the rest from reference TRBV5-1 and TRBJ1-1, the complete variable domain is KAGVTQTPRYLIKTRGQQVTLSCSPISGHRSVSWYQQTPGQGLQFLFEYFSETQRNKGNFPGRFSGRQFSNSRSEMNVSTLELGDSALYLCASSLAGQAGTEAFFGQGTRLTVV.

This clone has more than one count but fewer than ten. The rearrangement links TRBV2 to TRBJ1-1; D unclear. The CDR3 has 14 amino acids. Germline-derived CDR1 and CDR2 are SNHLY and FYNNEI. Deletions cut 4 bases from V and 2 bases from J, with 11 bases between. The CDR3 DNA reads TGTGCCAGCAGTGGAGTCTACAGAAACACTGAAGCTTTCTTT. Protein: CASSGVYRNTEAFF.

The chain is built from TRBV7-6 and TRBJ1-1; 7 bases are a match to TRBD1. The J segment lost 0 bases and the V segment lost 6 bases, leaving 7 bases of the junction unmatched. The CDR3 has 15 amino acids. The germline V gene encodes CDR1 SGHVS and CDR2 FNYEAQ. The CDR3 loop reads CASRTLGQMNTEAFF. The CDR3 coding sequence is TGTGCCAGCAGGACGTTGGGACAGATGAACACTGAAGCTTTCTTT.

The CDR3 nucleotides are TGTGCCAGCAGGGAGGGACAGGTGAACACCGGGGAGCTGTTTTTT. Its translation: CASREGQVNTGELFF. V is TRBV9 and J is TRBJ2-2, with 8 bases lining up with TRBD1. Germline V gene data show CDR1 as SGDLS and CDR2 as YYNGEE. Trimming took 5 bases from V and 1 from J; bases not matched to a gene: 4. CDR3 length equals 15 residues.

The chain couples TRBV7-2 to TRBJ1-2; D possibly corresponds to TRBD1 (5 bases). The V gene lost 1 base and the J gene lost 6 bases, with 12 bases spanning the gap. The CDR3 length is 14 residues. Germline V gene sequence: CDR1 SGHTA, CDR2 FQGNSA. CDR3 DNA sequence: TGTGCCAGCAGCTTAGGCTCCAGGGAAGATGGCTACACCTTC. It yields the protein CASSLGSREDGYTF.

The genes are TRBV18 and TRBJ1-6, with D possibly TRBD1 on 5 matching bases. The length of the CDR3 is 14 residues. Germline CDR1 is KGHSH and CDR2 is LQKENI. V gave up 3 bases and J gave up 10 bases, with 13 bases separating them. The CDR3: CASSPQGAGSPLHF. For the CDR3, the DNA is TGTGCCAGCTCACCTCAGGGTGCGGGGTCACCCCTCCACTTT.

This sequence joins TRBV7-3 and TRBJ2-7, with D perhaps matching TRBD1 or TRBD2 (5 bases each). CDR3 length: 14 residues. V dropped 0 bases and J dropped 6 bases, with 12 bases sitting between them. In germline, CDR1 is SGHTA, CDR2 FQGTGA. The CDR3 protein is CASSLTGRAGEQYF. CDR3 sequence (DNA): TGTGCCAGCAGCTTAACGGGGCGGGCTGGCGAGCAGTACTTC.

The chain couples TRBV28 to TRBJ2-2, with 8 positions matching TRBD2. Germline V lookup: CDR1 MDHEN, CDR2 SYDVKM. V gave up 3 bases and J gave up 0 bases; unmatched junction bases: 3. This CDR3 comprises 16 residues. In DNA, the CDR3 is TGTGCCAGCAGTTTTGGGCGGGGGGCGAACACCGGGGAGCTGTTTTTT. This codes for CASSFGRGANTGELFF.

The chain recombines TRBV6-5 with TRBJ1-2; 9 bases are shared with TRBD1. Germline values: CDR1 MNHEY, CDR2 SVGAGI. CDR3 length: 16 residues. Unmatched junction bases numbered 4, after V lost 2 bases and J lost 0 bases. The CDR3 sequence is CASSYTRTGANYGYTF. CDR3 nucleotides: TGTGCCAGCAGTTACACTCGGACAGGGGCTAACTATGGCTACACCTTC.

The rearrangement links TRBV5-1 to TRBJ2-3, with D perhaps TRBD1 (5 bases). There are 12 residues in the CDR3. Germline lookup yields CDR1 SGHRS and CDR2 YFSETQ. Between the trimmed V and J ends, which lost 4 bases and 6 bases, there was a span of 9 bases. The CDR3 spells CASSVRVDTQYF. CDR3 nucleotide sequence: TGCGCCAGCAGCGTCAGGGTGGATACGCAGTATTTT.

The chain couples TRBV7-7 to TRBJ2-3; D is perhaps TRBD1 or TRBD2 (5 bases each). Per germline, CDR1 SSHAT and CDR2 FNYEAQ (reference sequence). There are 14 residues in the CDR3. V was clipped by 4 bases and J by 3 bases, with 11 bases between them. Here the CDR3 DNA reads TGTGCCAGCAGCTCGGGACCCGGGACAGATACGCAGTATTTT. Its protein product is CASSSGPGTDTQYF.

The chain couples TRBV5-8 to TRBJ2-2; D might be TRBD2 (6 bases). There are 15 residues in the CDR3. Trimming left V 3 bases short and J 5 bases short, with 14 bases between. The germline V gene has CDR1 SGHTS and CDR2 YDEGEE. The CDR3 reads CASSSGGYLTGELFF. CDR3 bases: TGTGCCAGCAGCTCCGGAGGGTATCTAACCGGGGAGCTGTTTTTT.

V is TRBV7-2 and J is TRBJ2-1, with 8 positions matching TRBD2. The CDR3 has 16 residues. Germline CDR1 is SGHTA and CDR2 is FQGNSA. Trimming took 4 bases from V and 6 from J; bases not matched to a gene: 11. CDR3 amino acids: CASSSTGRGALNEQFF. Written as DNA, the CDR3 is TGTGCCAGCAGCTCCACGGGGCGGGGGGCGCTCAATGAGCAGTTCTTC.

The chain carries TRBV6-6 and TRBJ2-7; TRBD1 is a possible D gene (7 bases). V was shortened by 8 bases and J by 2 bases, with 16 bases between the two germline ends. The CDR3 is made up of 14 amino acids. Per germline, CDR1 MNHNY and CDR2 SVGAGI (reference sequence). In nucleotides, the CDR3 is TGTGCCAGCTCGCGGGACAGCCCGACCTACGAGCAGTACTTC. Encoded protein: CASSRDSPTYEQYF.

This chain joins TRBV2 and TRBJ1-2, with 9 bases identical to TRBD1. The CDR3 extends over 14 amino acids. After removal of 6 bases from V and 3 bases from J, the junction contained 5 bases not matched to a gene. Per germline, CDR1 SNHLY and CDR2 FYNNEI. The CDR3 loop reads CASSPDRGYYGYTF. The DNA of the CDR3 is TGTGCCAGCAGCCCGGACAGGGGTTACTATGGCTACACCTTC.

This clone was seen once. V gene TRBV5-8 combines with J gene TRBJ1-5; no definite D call. Germline CDR1 reads SGHTS; CDR2 reads YDEGEE. The V end was cut by 2 bases, the J end by 0 bases, with 9 bases between. This CDR3 has 15 amino acids. DNA for the CDR3: TGTGCCAGCAGCTTAGGGCAGGCTAGCAATCAGCCCCAGCATTTT. Its translation is CASSLGQASNQPQHF.

J is TRBJ1-6 and V is TRBV6-5; D is undetermined. The CDR3 has 14 amino acids. Looked up from germline, CDR1 is MNHEY and CDR2 is SVGAGI. Trimming left V 6 bases short and J 6 bases short, with 12 bases between. In DNA form, the CDR3 reads TGTGCCAGCAGACCGGACGGAAGTAATTCACCCCTCCACTTT. It specifies CASRPDGSNSPLHF.

J is TRBJ1-1 and V is TRBV5-6; 7 bases are shared with TRBD1. V lost 4 bases and J lost 0; bases outside the gene matches: 12. The V gene's germline CDR1 is SGHDT and CDR2 YYEEEE. This CDR3 spans 17 amino acids. The DNA for the CDR3 is TGTGCCAGCAGCCTGCCCGGGACAGTAATTCTGAACACTGAAGCTTTCTTT. Encoded protein: CASSLPGTVILNTEAFF.

The chain recombines TRBV5-1 with TRBJ2-7, with D perhaps matching TRBD1 (5 bases). V was trimmed by 4 bases and J by 2 bases, leaving 13 bases between them. There are 14 residues in the CDR3. The germline V gene encodes CDR1 SGHRS and CDR2 YFSETQ. The CDR3 DNA is TGCGCCAGCAGCCTATCAGGGATCCCCTACGAGCAGTACTTC. It specifies CASSLSGIPYEQYF.